Following are 14 T cell receptor beta chains from one sample sequenced in a study of early T cells in non-severe SARS-CoV-2 infection. TCRdb re-called the 5' RACE reads with MiXCR, one entry per CDR3 protein. The data hold tens of thousands of distinct CDR3 sequences, with approximately 15% observed a single time. What was sequenced was whole blood. These receptors were collected from an adult who was a healthcare worker with PCR-confirmed SARS-CoV-2 infection or an uninfected control (not recorded which).

As concerns this clonotype: A much larger clone differs from this one at a single base, so this may be a read error. The rearrangement links TRBV7-6 to TRBJ2-2, with D unclear. The CDR3 spans 15 residues. Germline loops: CDR1 SGHVS, CDR2 FNYEAQ. The CDR3 nucleotides are TGTGCCAGCAGCTTGGCGGTAGTAGGCACCAGGGAGCTGTTTTTT. Translated, it gives CASSLAVVGTRELFF.

A note on this clonotype: One end of the junction does not line up with germline, which may come from a read error. J is TRBJ2-5 and V is TRBV20-1, with unresolved D. CDR3 length equals 11 residues. Germline lookup yields CDR1 DFQATT and CDR2 SNEGSKA (reference sequence). CDR3 sequence: CSASHQETQYF. CDR3 bases: TGCAGTGCTAGTCACCAGGAGACCCAGTACTTC.

This clonotype turned up a few times. The rearrangement links TRBV12-3 or TRBV12-4 to TRBJ1-1; 9 bases agree with TRBD1. This CDR3 spans 17 amino acids. V dropped 3 bases and J dropped 1; count of bases not matched to a gene: 9. CDR3 coding DNA: TGTGCCAGCAGTTTTCTACCACAGGGGGCCTCGAACACTGAAGCTTTCTTT. Its translation: CASSFLPQGASNTEAFF.

The chain carries TRBV6-1 and TRBJ1-2; D call uncertain. Looked up from germline, CDR1 is MNHNS and CDR2 is SASEGT. The CDR3 runs to 16 residues. V dropped 1 base and J dropped 4 bases, with 16 bases sitting between them. CDR3 DNA sequence: TGTGCCAGCAGTGAAGGCATGGGAAATGCTGGCTATGGCTACACCTTC. It specifies CASSEGMGNAGYGYTF.

The rearrangement joins TRBV29-1 to TRBJ2-2; no clear D gene. This CDR3 is built from 12 residues. V was cut by 3 bases and J by 6 bases, with 8 bases left in between. CDR1 and CDR2 (germline): SQVTM, ANQGSEA. CDR3 coding DNA: TGCAGCGTTGATGCAGTCCCCGGGGAGCTGTTTTTT. Protein sequence: CSVDAVPGELFF.

This clonotype was seen a few times. The chain has TRBV11-2 and TRBJ1-1, with D maybe TRBD1 (6 bases). There are 17 residues in the CDR3. CDR1 SGHAT and CDR2 FQNNGV come from the germline V gene. The V end lost 1 base, the J end lost 1 base, and 16 bases lay between the germline ends. CDR3 protein: CASSLAPTGNGNTEAFF. The CDR3 coding sequence is TGTGCCAGCAGCTTAGCCCCAACAGGGAACGGGAACACTGAAGCTTTCTTT.

Ten or more counts support this clonotype. This chain connects TRBV4-1 to TRBJ2-7, with D unclear. V lost 1 base to trimming and J lost 1 base, with 17 bases between them. CDR1 is MGHRA, CDR2 YSYEKL, per germline. CDR3 length equals 17 residues. The CDR3 DNA reads as TGCGCCAGCAGCCAAGGATTCCTCCCGTCCCCGTCCTACGAGCAGTACTTC. Amino acids: CASSQGFLPSPSYEQYF.

Only a few counts were recorded for this clonotype. J is TRBJ1-1 and V is TRBV5-6; D unresolved. Trimming pared 0 bases from V and 3 bases from J, leaving 6 bases between. This CDR3 spans 13 amino acids. Germline CDR1 and CDR2: SGHDT and YYEEEE. The chain's CDR3 is CASSLVRYTEAFF. DNA for the CDR3: TGTGCCAGCAGCTTGGTTCGATACACTGAAGCTTTCTTT.

The rearrangement joins TRBV28 to TRBJ1-1; D gene ambiguous. This CDR3 has 14 residues. From germline, CDR1 is MDHEN and CDR2 SYDVKM. V was cut by 3 bases and J by 1 base, with 9 bases left in between. CDR3 sequence: CASSFRNRNTEAFF. Here the CDR3 DNA reads TGTGCCAGCAGTTTTCGGAACAGGAACACTGAAGCTTTCTTT. Full variable domain (outside the CDR3, taken from reference TRBV28 and TRBJ1-1): DVKVTQSSRYLVKRTGEKVFLECVQDMDHENMFWYRQDPGLGLRLIYFSYDVKMKEKGDIPEGYSVSREKKERFSLILESASTNQTSMYLCASSFRNRNTEAFFGQGTRLTVV.

This clonotype showed up many times. This chain uses TRBV7-2 with TRBJ1-1; tentatively, D is TRBD1 (6 bases). The V gene lost 5 bases and the J gene lost 1 base, with 8 bases spanning the gap. The CDR3 sequence is 13 residues long. Germline V gives CDR1 SGHTA, CDR2 FQGNSA. The CDR3 reads CASSAQGNTEAFF. In DNA, the CDR3 is TGTGCCAGCAGCGCACAGGGGAACACTGAAGCTTTCTTT.

In this sample, this clonotype turned up a few times. The rearrangement uses TRBV3-1 and TRBJ2-7; TRBD2 agrees at 11 bases. Germline CDR1 reads LGHDT; CDR2 reads YNNKEL (reference sequence). This CDR3 has 17 residues. The V and J ends lost 4 bases and 7 bases, in that order; junction bases with no gene match: 15. The CDR3 nucleotides are TGTGCCAGCAGCCGCCGGGGGACTAGCGGAAGCCTAGGGGAGCAGTACTTC. Translation gives CASSRRGTSGSLGEQYF.

The chain carries TRBV4-2 and TRBJ2-7; D is possibly TRBD2 (6 bases). The CDR3 length is 14 residues. V was clipped by 1 base and J by 3 bases, with 10 bases between them. CDR1 and CDR2 from the germline V gene are LGHNA and YNFKEQ. The CDR3: CASSQARRDYEQYF. The CDR3 region has the DNA TGTGCCAGCAGCCAAGCGAGGCGGGACTACGAGCAGTACTTC.

This clonotype was seen a few times. The chain uses TRBV11-3 and TRBJ1-1, with unresolved D. Deletions cut 2 bases from V and 2 bases from J, with 6 bases between. This CDR3 spans 13 amino acids. Germline V gives CDR1 SGHNT, CDR2 YENEEA. The CDR3 DNA is TGTGCCAGCAGCTTAACGAGTAACACTGAAGCTTTCTTT. Protein sequence: CASSLTSNTEAFF.

This clonotype has just a few counts. This chain uses TRBV5-1 with TRBJ2-1, with 9 bases identical to TRBD2. Losses at the gene ends were 4 bases for V and 3 bases for J; bases not matched to a gene: 5. The V gene's germline CDR1 is SGHRS and CDR2 YFSETQ. The CDR3 has 15 residues. The DNA of the CDR3 is TGCGCCAGCAGCGAACTAGCGGGTCGCTACAATGAGCAGTTCTTC. This sequence encodes CASSELAGRYNEQFF.